These T cell receptor beta chains were read from a single sample in a study of regulatory T cells. Profiled with immunoSEQ multiplex PCR; TCRdb holds only in-frame clones, not every one. The sample includes about 17,000 clones, around 90% seen only once; the top ten take roughly 32%. Specimen: CD8+ T cells sorted from blood. The receptors originated from a young adult with CD3G deficiency. Each CDR3 is given with its conserved first and last residue. The D gene is left open where the match is weak. Expanded clones get a size class; other rows say once, few or many, or leave the size out.

clone_size,d_call,v_call,j_call,cdr3_nt,cdr3_aa
NA,TRBD1,TRBV5-1,TRBJ2-7,TGCGCCAGCGGACAGGACCTATACGAGCAGTACTTC,CASGQDLYEQYF
NA,NA,TRBV4-3,TRBJ1-3,TGCGCCAGCAGCCAAGGGGTCTCGTCTGGAAACACCATATATTTT,CASSQGVSSGNTIYF
NA,NA,TRBV7-8,TRBJ1-2,TGTGCCAGCAGCCCCCAAACTTACCCGAAAGACTATGGCTACACCTTC,CASSPQTYPKDYGYTF
NA,NA,TRBV7-9,TRBJ2-1,TGTGCCAGCAGCTTAGTTGATGGGCGGGACGAGCAGTTCTTC,CASSLVDGRDEQFF
NA,TRBD2,TRBV11-3,TRBJ2-2,TGTGCCAGCAGCCCCCGGACTAGCGGGAACACCGGGGAGCTGTTTTTT,CASSPRTSGNTGELFF
once,NA,TRBV11-2,TRBJ2-2,TGTGCCAGCAGCTACGGGGGATGGGACACCGGGGAGCTGTTTTTT,CASSYGGWDTGELFF
NA,NA,TRBV6-5,TRBJ2-2,TGTGCCATCGGCGACGGGGGCGGGGAGCTGTTTTTT,CAIGDGGGELFF
NA,TRBD2,TRBV6-6,TRBJ2-7,TGTGCCAGCAGTTACGATGTAGCGGGGCGGTACGAGCAGTACTTC,CASSYDVAGRYEQYF
once,NA,TRBV12-5,TRBJ1-5,TGTGCTAGTGGACCCGGACCGCTCAATCAGCCCCAGCATTTT,CASGPGPLNQPQHF
few,TRBD2,TRBV9,TRBJ2-2,TGTGCCAGCAGCCTACTAGCGGGAAAGCACGGGGAGCTGTTTTTT,CASSLLAGKHGELFF
once,NA,TRBV11-2,TRBJ2-7,TGTGCCAGCAGCTTAGAACGGGGGCCCAGCTCCTACGAGCAGTACTTC,CASSLERGPSSYEQYF
few,NA,TRBV6-1,TRBJ1-2,TGTGCCAGCTACAGCAACTATGGCTACACCTTC,CASYSNYGYTF
NA,NA,TRBV9,TRBJ1-1,TGTGCCAGCAGCGATCGGGACGGCCAAGAGGGCACTGAAGCTTTCTTT,CASSDRDGQEGTEAFF
NA,NA,TRBV7-9,TRBJ1-1,TGTGCCAGCAGCTTCTCAGGGTCTGAAGCTTTCTTT,CASSFSGSEAFF
NA,NA,TRBV19,TRBJ2-7,TGTGCCAGTAGTGCTGGGACCGCTAGCTCCTACGAGCAGTACTTC,CASSAGTASSYEQYF
NA,TRBD2,TRBV10-2,TRBJ2-1,TGCGCCAGCAGTACGGGACTAGGTACCAATGAGCAGTTCTTC,CASSTGLGTNEQFF
NA,TRBD1,TRBV6-5,TRBJ1-1,TGTGCCAGCAGTTCCGGGACAGGGGGCCGGACTGAAGCTTTCTTT,CASSSGTGGRTEAFF
NA,NA,TRBV4-1,TRBJ1-3,TGCGCCAGCAGCCAATGGACAGCATCACCTGGAAACACCATATATTTT,CASSQWTASPGNTIYF
once,TRBD2,TRBV4-1,TRBJ2-3,TGCGCCAGCAGCCAAGTCGGGGGGGCTGCAGATACGCAGTATTTT,CASSQVGGAADTQYF
NA,NA,TRBV7-9,TRBJ2-1,TGTGCCAGCAGCTTAGCTCAGGGGAGGACCAACAATGAGCAGTTCTTC,CASSLAQGRTNNEQFF
few,NA,TRBV5-8,TRBJ1-1,TGTGCCAGCAGCTTGTTTTTCGGAAGGGGGAACACTGAAGCTTTCTTT,CASSLFFGRGNTEAFF
NA,NA,TRBV7-8,TRBJ2-7,TGTGCCAGCAGCCCCGTCGAGGGAGGTACCTACGAGCAGTACTTC,CASSPVEGGTYEQYF
NA,NA,TRBV5-1,TRBJ1-4,TGCGCCAGCAGCTTCCGGGGACACCGGGGTTTGGATGAAAAACTGTTTTTT,CASSFRGHRGLDEKLFF
NA,NA,TRBV9,TRBJ2-5,TGTGCCAGCAGCGTAGACCCGGGAGTTTTAGAGCAGTACTTC,CASSVDPGVLEQYF
once,NA,TRBV2,TRBJ2-1,TGTGCCAGCAGGCTGGGGAATGAGCAGTTCTTC,CASRLGNEQFF
NA,NA,TRBV5-1,TRBJ2-7,TGCGCCAGCAGCTTGGGCGGAAACCCCTACGAGCAGTACTTC,CASSLGGNPYEQYF
NA,NA,TRBV6-1,TRBJ1-1,TGTGCCAGCAGTGAGGGTCTGTGGCTATCGAACACTGAAGCTTTCTTT,CASSEGLWLSNTEAFF
once,NA,TRBV13,TRBJ1-3,TGTGCCAGCAGCTTAGGCAGGGAGGCAAACACCATATATTTT,CASSLGREANTIYF
NA,NA,TRBV29-1,TRBJ2-1,TGCAGCGTTGGTCCAAACAATGAGCAGTTCTTC,CSVGPNNEQFF
NA,NA,TRBV6-5,TRBJ1-1,TGTGCCAGCAGTTACTACGGACAGAACACTGAAGCTTTCTTT,CASSYYGQNTEAFF
NA,NA,TRBV6-5,TRBJ2-3,TGTGCCAGCAGTTACTCGGAAGGGGATACGCAGTATTTT,CASSYSEGDTQYF
NA,NA,TRBV6-6,TRBJ1-5,TGTGCCAGCAAAACGGGGGGGAATCAGCCCCAGCATTTT,CASKTGGNQPQHF
NA,NA,TRBV27,TRBJ2-3,TGTGCCAGCAGTTTCTCCCCAGATACGCAGTATTTT,CASSFSPDTQYF
once,TRBD2,TRBV7-2,TRBJ2-5,TGTGCCAGCAGCTTAGTGGGCGGACTAGCGGGGGGACCTCAAGAGACCCAGTACTTC,CASSLVGGLAGGPQETQYF
NA,NA,TRBV28,TRBJ1-5,TGTGCCAGCGCCCTCCCAGGGTTCAATCAGCCCCAGCATTTT,CASALPGFNQPQHF
NA,NA,TRBV7-8,TRBJ2-5,TGTGCCAGCAGCTTAAACCGGGCAGAGACCCAGTACTTC,CASSLNRAETQYF
NA,NA,TRBV27,TRBJ1-5,TGTGCCAGCAGTTCATCCATTAATCAGCCCCAGCATTTT,CASSSSINQPQHF
NA,NA,TRBV7-2,TRBJ2-2,TGTGCCAGCAGCTTTTACGAACCCGGGGAGCTGTTTTTT,CASSFYEPGELFF
NA,TRBD1,TRBV29-1,TRBJ1-1,TGCAGCGCCCAGCAGGGGGTTAACACTGAAGCTTTCTTT,CSAQQGVNTEAFF
NA,NA,TRBV9,TRBJ1-3,TGTGCCAGCAGGGGCCCTTCGGGAAACACCATATATTTT,CASRGPSGNTIYF
NA,NA,TRBV10-3,TRBJ2-2,TGTGCCATCATGGAGGGAAACACTGGGGAGCTGTTTTTT,CAIMEGNTGELFF
NA,NA,TRBV14,TRBJ2-1,TGTGCCAGCAGCCAACGACGGGGGCCCATAGGGAATGAGCAGTTCTTC,CASSQRRGPIGNEQFF
NA,NA,TRBV30,TRBJ2-7,TGTGCCTGGAGTCGGGACACCTCCTACGAGCAGTACTTC,CAWSRDTSYEQYF
once,NA,TRBV14,TRBJ2-5,TGTGCCAGCAGTATCTGGATGGGGGAGACCCAGTACTTC,CASSIWMGETQYF
NA,TRBD1,TRBV28,TRBJ2-7,TGTGCCAGCAGCGGGACAGGAACCTACGAGCAGTACTTC,CASSGTGTYEQYF
NA,NA,TRBV4-1,TRBJ2-7,TGCGCCAGCAGCCAAGGCTCCGCCTACGAGCAGTACTTC,CASSQGSAYEQYF
NA,NA,TRBV15,TRBJ2-6,TGTGCCACCAGCAGAGATTTGCCCCAAGGGGCCAACGTCCTGACTTTC,CATSRDLPQGANVLTF
NA,TRBD1,TRBV7-9,TRBJ2-1,TGTGCCAGCAGCGGAGGACAGGGGTCGAGCTCCTACAATGAGCAGTTCTTC,CASSGGQGSSSYNEQFF
NA,TRBD2,TRBV6-1,TRBJ2-5,TGTGCCAGCAAAAGGCCCCGGGGGGGCGAAGAGACCCAGTACTTC,CASKRPRGGEETQYF
NA,NA,TRBV5-6,TRBJ2-7,TGTGCCAGCAGCCCGCGCTACCGCGGGGTGGAAAGCTACGAGCAGTACTTC,CASSPRYRGVESYEQYF
NA,TRBD2,TRBV28,TRBJ2-7,TGTGCCAGCAGTCCCACCGGGACTAGCGGGAGCTCCTACGAGCAGTACTTC,CASSPTGTSGSSYEQYF
NA,NA,TRBV19,TRBJ1-5,TGTGCCAGTAGGGTAGGGGATCAGCCCCAGCATTTT,CASRVGDQPQHF
NA,NA,TRBV2,TRBJ1-1,TGTGCCACCATGCGCGGGTATGAAGCTTTCTTT,CATMRGYEAFF
NA,NA,TRBV10-1,TRBJ2-7,TGCGCCAGCAGTGAGACAGCAACCTACGAGCAGTACTTC,CASSETATYEQYF
NA,NA,TRBV27,TRBJ2-5,TGTGCCAGCAGTTTAAGGCAGGGATGGGCGACCCAGTACTTC,CASSLRQGWATQYF
NA,NA,TRBV9,TRBJ2-2,TGTGCCAGCAGCCCAGACAGAAACACCGGGGAGCTGTTTTTT,CASSPDRNTGELFF
NA,NA,TRBV6-1,TRBJ2-6,TGTGCCAGCACTTCTGGGGCCAACGTCCTGACTTTC,CASTSGANVLTF
NA,NA,TRBV6-6,TRBJ1-2,TGTGCCAGCAGTTTCGGAATGGGCCGTGGCTACACCTTC,CASSFGMGRGYTF
NA,TRBD1,TRBV5-4,TRBJ1-2,TGTGCCACTTACCCAGGGGGGGACTATGGCTACACCTTC,CATYPGGDYGYTF